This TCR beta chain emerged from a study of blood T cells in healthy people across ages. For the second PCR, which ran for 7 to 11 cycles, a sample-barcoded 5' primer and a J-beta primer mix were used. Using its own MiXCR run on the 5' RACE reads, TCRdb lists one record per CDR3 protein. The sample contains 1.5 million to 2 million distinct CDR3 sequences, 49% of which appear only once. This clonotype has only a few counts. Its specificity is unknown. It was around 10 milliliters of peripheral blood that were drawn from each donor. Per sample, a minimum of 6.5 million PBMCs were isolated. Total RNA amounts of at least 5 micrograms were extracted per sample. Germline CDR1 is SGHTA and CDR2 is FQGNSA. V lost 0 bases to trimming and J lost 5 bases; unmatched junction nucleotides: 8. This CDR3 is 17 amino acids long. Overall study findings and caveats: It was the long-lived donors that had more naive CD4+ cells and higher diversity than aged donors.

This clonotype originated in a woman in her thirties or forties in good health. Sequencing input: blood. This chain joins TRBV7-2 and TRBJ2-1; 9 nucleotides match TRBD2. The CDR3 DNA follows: TGTGCCAGCAGCTTAGCGATAGCGGGGGTGGGGAACAATGAGCAGTTCTTC. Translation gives CASSLAIAGVGNNEQFF. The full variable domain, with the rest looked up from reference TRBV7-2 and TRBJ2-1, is GAGVSQSPSNKVTEKGKDVELRCDPISGHTALYWYRQSLGQGLEFLIYFQGNSAPDKSGLPSDRFSAERTGGSVSTLTIQRTQQEDSAVYLCASSLAIAGVGNNEQFFGPGTRLTVL.